This entry lists 21 T cell receptor beta chains sequenced from one sample in a study of cytomegalovirus exposure and HLA in healthy donors. Some clones are missing from TCRdb's copy, which holds only in-frame ones; the method was immunoSEQ multiplex PCR. This sample yields some 130,000 clones, of which approximately 80% are seen a single time; 25% to 30% belongs to the top ten. Sequenced: PBMCs. The origin of the receptors is a man under 40 in good health and CMV-seropositive.

This chain links TRBV27 with TRBJ2-5; D may be TRBD1 (5 bases). CDR1 is MNHEY and CDR2 is SMNVEV in the germline V gene (reference sequence). V was shortened by 4 bases and J by 2 bases, with 17 bases between the two germline ends. CDR3 length equals 16 residues. The CDR3 loop reads CASSSPSGMGQETQYF. CDR3 bases: TGTGCCAGCAGTTCACCATCAGGGATGGGACAAGAGACCCAGTACTTC.

This clone was observed once. The rearrangement uses TRBV27 and TRBJ2-7, with 11 bases identical to TRBD2. The CDR3 extends over 14 amino acids. V lost 2 bases to trimming and J lost 6 bases; unmatched junction nucleotides: 3. Germline assignment: CDR1 MNHEY and CDR2 SMNVEV (reference sequence). In DNA, the CDR3 is TGTGCCAGCAGTTTACTCCTAGCGGGAGGCGAGCAGTACTTC. Its translation is CASSLLLAGGEQYF.

The chain recombines TRBV7-2 with TRBJ2-1, with 16 bases fitting TRBD2. Looked up from germline, CDR1 is SGHTA and CDR2 is FQGNSA. Trimming removed 4 bases from V and 9 bases from J; junction bases left unmatched: 6. The length of the CDR3 is 16 residues. The CDR3 here is CASSSRGLAGGLEQFF. The CDR3 nucleotides read TGTGCCAGCAGCTCAAGGGGACTAGCGGGGGGGCTTGAGCAGTTCTTC.

This chain links TRBV5-1 with TRBJ2-2, with 14 nucleotides matching TRBD2. Losses at the gene ends were 3 bases for V and 5 bases for J; bases not matched to a gene: 3. This CDR3 comprises 16 residues. Germline CDR1 reads SGHRS; CDR2 reads YFSETQ. CDR3 residues: CASSWGLAGVTGELFF. DNA of the CDR3: TGCGCCAGCAGCTGGGGACTAGCGGGGGTGACCGGGGAGCTGTTTTTT.

The chain has TRBV7-3 and TRBJ1-2; no definite D call. CDR1 and CDR2 from the germline V gene are SGHTA and FQGTGA. V lost 2 bases to trimming and J lost 4 bases, with 14 bases between them. This CDR3 comprises 15 residues. The CDR3 loop reads CASSLLGPAVYGYTF. The CDR3 nucleotides read TGTGCCAGCAGCTTACTTGGTCCTGCGGTCTATGGCTACACCTTC. The whole variable domain, remainder taken from reference TRBV7-3 and TRBJ1-2, is GAGVSQTPSNKVTEKGKYVELRCDPISGHTALYWYRQSLGQGPEFLIYFQGTGAADDSGLPNDRFFAVRPEGSVSTLKIQRTERGDSAVYLCASSLLGPAVYGYTFGSGTRLTVV.

Concerning this clone: Other DNA sequences of this sample code for an identical CDR3. V usage is TRBV6-1 and J usage is TRBJ2-3; 12 bases are a match to TRBD2. The junction had 4 bases not matched to a gene; V was cut back by 6 bases and J by 3 bases. This CDR3 has 15 residues. CDR1 MNHNS and CDR2 SASEGT come from the germline V gene. The CDR3 DNA follows: TGTGCCAGCAGGTCCGGACTAGCGGGGACAGATACGCAGTATTTT. It translates to CASRSGLAGTDTQYF.

This clone was seen a few times. The chain combines TRBV7-3 with TRBJ1-1, with D possibly TRBD1 on 5 matching bases. Trimming took off 5 bases at V and 5 bases at J, with 12 bases between the two ends. The CDR3 spans 13 residues. Germline V gene lookup returns CDR1 SGHTA and CDR2 FQGTGA. CDR3: CASSDIPGTEAFF. DNA of the CDR3: TGTGCCAGCAGCGACATCCCAGGGACTGAAGCTTTCTTT.

The CDR3, as DNA: TGCGCCAGCAGCTTGGCAGGGGCTGGGGCCAACGTCCTGACTTTC. Amino acids: CASSLAGAGANVLTF. V is TRBV5-1 and J is TRBJ2-6, with a tentative D call TRBD1 (6 bases). V was trimmed by 0 bases and J by 2 bases, leaving 6 bases between them. The CDR3 is 15 residues long. CDR1 is SGHRS, CDR2 YFSETQ, per germline.

The V gene is TRBV9, the J gene TRBJ2-7; unclear D gene. Germline V gene sequence: CDR1 SGDLS, CDR2 YYNGEE. This CDR3 has 11 amino acids. V shed 7 bases and J shed 3 bases, with 8 bases lying between them. The CDR3 region is CASGLIYEQYF. The CDR3 nucleotides read TGTGCCAGCGGCCTGATCTACGAGCAGTACTTC. Variable domain in full (rest from reference TRBV9 and TRBJ2-7): DSGVTQTPKHLITATGQRVTLRCSPRSGDLSVYWYQQSLDQGLQFLIQYYNGEERAKGNILERFSAQQFPDLHSELNLSSLELGDSALYFCASGLIYEQYFGPGTRLTVT.

The CDR3 here is CASSPGQGVYTGELFF. CDR3 DNA: TGTGCCAGTAGTCCGGGACAGGGGGTGTATACCGGGGAGCTGTTTTTT. J is TRBJ2-2 and V is TRBV19; 11 positions agree with TRBD1. V lost 5 bases to trimming and J lost 5 bases; unmatched junction nucleotides: 7. This CDR3 contains 16 residues. Germline V gene data show CDR1 as LNHDA and CDR2 as SQIVND (reference sequence). The whole variable domain, filled in from reference TRBV19 and TRBJ2-2, reads DGGITQSPKYLFRKEGQNVTLSCEQNLNHDAMYWYRQDPGQGLRLIYYSQIVNDFQKGDIAEGYSVSREKKESFPLTVTSAQKNPTAFYLCASSPGQGVYTGELFFGEGSRLTVL.

This clone is a singleton in its sample. V usage is TRBV14 and J usage is TRBJ2-7; 8 nucleotides line up with TRBD1. The CDR3 is made up of 13 amino acids. V gave up 4 bases and J gave up 3 bases; unmatched junction bases: 2. The germline CDR1 and CDR2 sequences are SGHDN and FVKESK. CDR3 protein: CASSRDRYYEQYF. CDR3 DNA: TGTGCCAGCAGCCGGGACAGGTACTACGAGCAGTACTTC.

The chain joins TRBV4-2 to TRBJ2-1; D might be TRBD1 (7 bases). Germline values: CDR1 LGHNA, CDR2 YNFKEQ. CDR3 length equals 15 residues. Trimming took 3 bases from V and 10 from J, leaving 19 bases between them. CDR3 in amino acids: CASSQIGGGREEQFF. The DNA for the CDR3 is TGTGCCAGCAGCCAGATTGGAGGGGGCAGGGAGGAGCAGTTCTTC.

This chain connects TRBV7-2 to TRBJ1-2, with a weak D call TRBD1 (6 bases). Deletions cut 4 bases from V and 5 bases from J, with 17 bases between. The CDR3 runs to 15 residues. CDR1 SGHTA and CDR2 FQGNSA come from the germline V gene. The CDR3 loop is CASSSDGLRGYGYTF. CDR3 sequence (DNA): TGTGCCAGCAGCTCGGACGGATTAAGGGGGTATGGCTACACCTTC.

The V gene is TRBV4-1, the J gene TRBJ2-1; a weak D match, TRBD1 (5 bases). V gave up 4 bases and J gave up 5 bases, with 15 bases separating them. In germline, CDR1 is MGHRA, CDR2 YSYEKL. This CDR3 is built from 15 residues. The CDR3 sequence is CASSLTEDTNNEQFF. The CDR3 DNA reads as TGCGCCAGCAGCCTCACTGAGGACACAAACAATGAGCAGTTCTTC.

The CDR3: CASSPRQGPNTEAFF. CDR3 bases: TGTGCCAGCAGCCCCAGACAGGGGCCGAACACTGAAGCTTTCTTT. This rearrangement joins TRBV7-9 to TRBJ1-1, with TRBD1 matching over 8 bases. CDR1 SEHNR and CDR2 FQNEAQ come from the germline V gene (reference sequence). V shed 5 bases and J 1 base; nucleotides not matched to a gene: 6. CDR3 length: 15 amino acids.

This clone was counted once. V gene TRBV6-1 combines with J gene TRBJ2-1; 10 nucleotides agree with TRBD2. After removal of 0 bases from V and 6 bases from J, the junction contained 5 bases not matched to a gene. In germline, CDR1 is MNHNS, CDR2 SASEGT. The CDR3 covers 16 residues. CDR3: CASSEASSGGGNEQFF. CDR3 bases: TGTGCCAGCAGTGAAGCTTCGAGCGGGGGGGGCAATGAGCAGTTCTTC.

The gene calls are TRBV27 and TRBJ1-5; unclear D gene. This CDR3 spans 12 amino acids. Germline CDR1 MNHEY, CDR2 SMNVEV (reference sequence). V was trimmed by 5 bases and J by 7 bases, leaving 9 bases between them. The CDR3 spells CASSGPAQPQHF. DNA for the CDR3: TGTGCCAGCAGTGGGCCGGCCCAGCCCCAGCATTTT.

V and J are TRBV10-1 and TRBJ1-5; D is undetermined. V lost 7 bases and J lost 5, with 9 bases in between. The germline CDR1 and CDR2 sequences are WNHNN and SYGVQD (reference sequence). The CDR3 extends over 12 amino acids. CDR3 coding DNA: TGCGCCAGCATCTACAGAGATCAGCCCCAGCATTTT. This encodes CASIYRDQPQHF.

The V call is TRBV5-8, the J call TRBJ2-4; TRBD1 matches 10 bases. Germline V lookup: CDR1 SGHTS, CDR2 YDEGEE. This CDR3 spans 13 amino acids. The trim removed 4 bases at V and 8 bases at J, leaving 3 bases unmatched. CDR3 DNA: TGTGCCAGCAGCCGGGACAGGGGAGACATTCAGTACTTC. It encodes CASSRDRGDIQYF.

The chain recombines TRBV9 with TRBJ1-3; a possible D gene is TRBD1 (6 bases). CDR1 and CDR2 from the germline V gene are SGDLS and YYNGEE. CDR3 length: 16 amino acids. V lost 3 bases, J lost 0 bases, and 13 bases lay in between. CDR3 region: CASSEGVSLSGNTIYF. CDR3 DNA: TGTGCCAGCAGCGAGGGGGTATCACTCTCTGGAAACACCATATATTTT.

The CDR3 spells CSVEYRGARNTGELFF. As DNA, the CDR3 is TGCAGCGTTGAGTACAGGGGGGCGAGGAACACCGGGGAGCTGTTTTTT. The rearrangement links TRBV29-1 to TRBJ2-2, with TRBD1 matching over 8 bases. The CDR3 runs 16 residues. Germline V CDR1 and CDR2: SQVTM, ANQGSEA. With 3 bases clipped from V and 1 base from J, the junction kept 7 bases outside the gene matches.